Listed below are T cell receptor beta chains from one sample, sequenced in a study of T cell repertoires in cytomegalovirus infection. No antigen has been assigned to these receptors. TCRdb itself ran the reads through MiXCR, one entry per CDR3 protein. The table has some 50,000 distinct CDR3 sequences, under 25% seen once; the top ten hold around 90%. This specimen consisted of CD8+ T cells from cultured PBMCs, obtained from culture after CMV antigen stimulation. These receptors were taken from a human donor in good health (CMV status not recorded). Some clones in this sample may be carry-over from other donors' samples. Each CDR3 is given with its conserved first and last residue. The order of the fields is V gene, D gene, J gene, CDR3 length, clone size, CDR3 DNA, CDR3 protein. The D gene is left open where the match is weak. Rows give clone size only sometimes, using once, few, many, or a class for an expanded clone.

TRBV11-1	-	TRBJ2-7	15	few	TGTGCCAGCAGCTTAACGTGGCACCCCTCCTACGAGCAGTACTTC	CASSLTWHPSYEQYF
TRBV29-1	-	TRBJ2-3	14	-	TGCAGCGTTGGGGGGGCAGGAACCACAGATACGCAGTATTTT	CSVGGAGTTDTQYF
TRBV19	TRBD1	TRBJ2-7	13	few	TGTGCCAGTAGTTGGACAGGGGTTAGCGAGCAGTACTTC	CASSWTGVSEQYF
TRBV19	-	TRBJ2-1	14	-	TGTGCCAGTAATGGCGAGCGGCGTCGCAATGAGCAGTTCTTC	CASNGERRRNEQFF
TRBV7-9	-	TRBJ1-4	14	few	TGTGCCAGCAGCTGGGATCCCTCTAATGAAAAACTGTTTTTT	CASSWDPSNEKLFF
TRBV6-5	-	TRBJ2-3	14	-	TGTGCCAGCAACGGGGACACGGGCACAGATACGCAGTATTTT	CASNGDTGTDTQYF
TRBV6-5	TRBD2	TRBJ2-1	16	-	TGTGCCAGCAGTTACTCGATAGCGGGAGTCGGCAATGAGCAGTTCTTC	CASSYSIAGVGNEQFF
TRBV7-2	-	TRBJ1-1	10	few	TGTGCCAGCTCAGGGCCTGAAGCTTTCTTT	CASSGPEAFF
TRBV6-2/TRBV6-3	TRBD2	TRBJ2-1	18	-	TGTGCCAGCAGTTACTCTTCGAGAACTAGCGCGACCTACAATGAGCAGTTCTTC	CASSYSSRTSATYNEQFF
TRBV7-9	TRBD2	TRBJ2-4	19	few	TGTGCCAGCAGCCCAAGGACTAGCGGGAGGGCCACAGCCAAAAACATTCAGTACTTC	CASSPRTSGRATAKNIQYF
TRBV6-2/TRBV6-3	-	TRBJ2-1	11	-	TGTGCCAGCAGTTACTCGTATGAGCAGTTCTTC	CASSYSYEQFF
TRBV24-1	-	TRBJ2-6	14	-	TGTGCCACCGAAAGTAGCTCTGGGGCCAACGTCCTGACTTTC	CATESSSGANVLTF
TRBV27	-	TRBJ1-2	13	-	TGTGCCAGCAGTTTGGCACCGACCTATGGCTACACCTTC	CASSLAPTYGYTF
TRBV7-9	-	TRBJ2-7	14	once	TGTGCCAGCAGCTTAGCAACCCGCGGAAGAGAGCAGTACTTC	CASSLATRGREQYF
TRBV6-2/TRBV6-3	-	TRBJ2-3	14	-	TGTGCCAGCAGTTACAATCTAGCCATGGATACGCAGTATTTT	CASSYNLAMDTQYF
TRBV4-2	-	TRBJ1-1	15	-	TGTGCCAGCAGCCAAGATACAGGGCCGAACACTGAAGCTTTCTTT	CASSQDTGPNTEAFF
TRBV7-9	-	TRBJ2-5	19	-	TGTGCCAGCAGGCAAGGAGACAGGTACCGGGTTTCCCGGGAAGAGACCCAGTACTTC	CASRQGDRYRVSREETQYF
TRBV15	-	TRBJ2-3	16	-	TGTGCCACCAGCACGGGATGGACGCTTAGCACAGATACGCAGTATTTT	CATSTGWTLSTDTQYF
TRBV7-2	-	TRBJ2-1	14	-	TGTGCCAGCAGCCCAAACCCCCTTCGGGATGAGCAGTTCTTC	CASSPNPLRDEQFF
TRBV7-2	-	TRBJ2-2	11	-	TGTGCCAGCAGCTTAGGGCGGGAGCTGTTTTTT	CASSLGRELFF
TRBV12-3/TRBV12-4	-	TRBJ1-2	17	-	TGTGCCAGCAGCCATTCGGACAGCTATTTTACTAACTATGGCTACACCTTC	CASSHSDSYFTNYGYTF
TRBV7-2	TRBD1	TRBJ2-5	16	many	TGTGCCAGCAGCTTAAACGCCGTGAGGGGGCGAGAGACCCAGTACTTC	CASSLNAVRGRETQYF
TRBV27	TRBD1	TRBJ2-1	16	many	TGTGCCAGCAGTCTTCCGACAGGGGGAGGTAGGAATGAGCAGTTCTTC	CASSLPTGGGRNEQFF
TRBV2	-	TRBJ1-3	14	-	TGTGCCAGCAGTGAAAGGGACTCTGGAAACACCATATATTTT	CASSERDSGNTIYF
TRBV12-3/TRBV12-4	-	TRBJ2-7	14	few	TGTGCCAGCAGTTTAAGGGTTGACCTGACCGAGCAGTACTTC	CASSLRVDLTEQYF
TRBV7-9	TRBD2	TRBJ2-7	17	few	TGTGCCAGCAGCTTAGCCCCGGGACTAGCGGCATCCTACGAGCAGTACTTC	CASSLAPGLAASYEQYF
TRBV7-2	-	TRBJ2-7	16	-	TGTGCCAGCAGCTTAAGTAGGCGGGGTGGCTCCTACGAGCAGTACTTC	CASSLSRRGGSYEQYF
TRBV6-1	-	TRBJ2-5	15	many	TGTGCCAGCAGTGAATACCAAGGCCTCAAAGAGACCCAGTACTTC	CASSEYQGLKETQYF
TRBV7-2	-	TRBJ2-2	14	-	TGTGCCAGCAGCTCCGGGACCGCCCCCGGGGAGCTGTTTTTT	CASSSGTAPGELFF
TRBV7-6	-	TRBJ2-1	14	-	TGTGCCAGCAGCTTTCGCGGAGGGTACAATGAGCAGTTCTTC	CASSFRGGYNEQFF
TRBV7-2	-	TRBJ2-7	16	few	TGTGCCAGCAGCTTAAACGCCCTTAGAGGCGAAAACGAGCAGTACTTC	CASSLNALRGENEQYF
TRBV3-1	-	TRBJ1-3	14	-	TGTGCCAGCAGCCTAACCCCTCCTGGAAACACCATATATTTT	CASSLTPPGNTIYF
TRBV29-1	-	TRBJ2-7	11	-	TGCAGCGTGGAGATTAGCTACGAGCAGTACTTC	CSVEISYEQYF
TRBV10-3	-	TRBJ1-1	12	few	TGTGCCATCGGCACAGGGAGGACTGAAGCTTTCTTT	CAIGTGRTEAFF
TRBV7-9	TRBD1	TRBJ2-7	14	many	TGTGCCAGCAGCCGGGACAGGGTCTCCTACGAGCAGTACTTC	CASSRDRVSYEQYF
TRBV7-6	-	TRBJ2-1	17	-	TGTGCCAGCAGCTTATTAAGGGGGGGCGCTTCCTACAATGAGCAGTTCTTC	CASSLLRGGASYNEQFF
TRBV29-1	TRBD2	TRBJ2-3	15	-	TGCAGCGGAGGGGGGACTAGCGAACACACAGATACGCAGTATTTT	CSGGGTSEHTDTQYF
TRBV2	-	TRBJ1-2	13	-	TGTGCCTTCCAGGGGAGGGCCAACTATGGCTACACCTTC	CAFQGRANYGYTF
TRBV7-9	-	TRBJ2-1	14	many	TGTGCCAGCAGCTCCCGGGAACCCTACAATGAGCAGTTCTTC	CASSSREPYNEQFF
TRBV7-9	-	TRBJ1-1	12	-	TGTGCCAGCAGCCTGGGGAAATCACAAGCTTTCTTT	CASSLGKSQAFF
TRBV7-2	TRBD2	TRBJ2-3	15	few	TGTGCCAGCAGCCTAGGGACTAGGCTAACAGATACGCAGTATTTT	CASSLGTRLTDTQYF
TRBV7-2	TRBD1	TRBJ2-6	17	few	TGTGCCAGCAGCACCCAACCTGGGACAGCTGGGGCCAACGTCCTGACTTTC	CASSTQPGTAGANVLTF
TRBV10-1	-	TRBJ2-2	15	few	TGCGCCAGCAGTGATGGGCAGTCGAACACCGGGGAGCTGTTTTTT	CASSDGQSNTGELFF
TRBV7-3	-	TRBJ2-1	15	many	TGTGCCAGCAGCCCAGGGGGGGCGCCTAACAATGAGCAGTTCTTC	CASSPGGAPNNEQFF
TRBV20-1	-	TRBJ2-7	15	-	TGCAGTGCTAGAGTAATCGGGGGAAAGTCCTACGAGCAGTACTTC	CSARVIGGKSYEQYF
TRBV4-1	-	TRBJ1-2	15	few	TGCGCCAGCAGCCAAGATCGAATACCGGGATATGGCTACACCTTC	CASSQDRIPGYGYTF
TRBV7-8	-	TRBJ2-1	16	few	TGTGCCAGCAGCTCACACCAGGGGGGGCCATGGAATGAGCAGTTCTTC	CASSSHQGGPWNEQFF
TRBV7-2	TRBD1	TRBJ1-3	16	-	TGTGCCAGCAGCCTCGAGACAGGGCTCTCTGGAAACACCATATATTTT	CASSLETGLSGNTIYF
TRBV6-5	TRBD2	TRBJ2-3	15	few	TGTGCCAGCAGTTACACGACTAGCGAAACAGATACGCAGTATTTT	CASSYTTSETDTQYF
TRBV12-3/TRBV12-4	TRBD1	TRBJ1-2	15	many	TGTGCCAGCACCACGTCAGGACAGGGAGAGGATGGCTACACCTTC	CASTTSGQGEDGYTF
TRBV6-6	-	TRBJ2-5	13	few	TGTGCCAGCAGTTCTACAGTGACAAAGACCCAGTACTTC	CASSSTVTKTQYF
TRBV6-2/TRBV6-3	-	TRBJ1-2	13	many	TGTGCCAGCAGTTACTCGATGGGAGATGGCTACACCTTC	CASSYSMGDGYTF
TRBV27	-	TRBJ2-7	12	few	TGTGCCAGCAGTTCAAACGGCTACGAGCAGTACTTC	CASSSNGYEQYF
TRBV7-9	-	TRBJ1-2	13	-	TGTGCCAGCAGCTTTGCAGGGCAAGGTGGCTACACCTTC	CASSFAGQGGYTF
TRBV7-9	TRBD1	TRBJ1-2	13	-	TGTGCCAGCATCCGACAGGGGGCTTATGGCTACACCTTC	CASIRQGAYGYTF
TRBV6-2/TRBV6-3	TRBD2	TRBJ2-1	14	few	TGTGCCAGCAGTCCAGAAGGGACTATCAATGAGCAGTTCTTC	CASSPEGTINEQFF
TRBV2	-	TRBJ2-4	15	-	TGTGCCAGCGGCTACTGGGCTTGGGCCAAAAACATTCAGTACTTC	CASGYWAWAKNIQYF